These 14 T cell receptor beta chains came from one sample sequenced in a study of blood T cell repertoires in COVID-19. Data came from immunoSEQ multiplex PCR; TCRdb stores just in-frame clones and leaves some out. The top ten clones hold around 1.3% of a sample with about 380,000 clones, 70% to 90% of them seen once. Sequencing used PBMCs or T cells enriched from blood (not recorded which). These receptors were collected from a man under 40 who had recovered from COVID-19.

The DNA of the CDR3 is TGTGCCAGCAGCATAAGCAGGGATGAAAAACTGTTTTTT. Translation gives CASSISRDEKLFF. The chain has TRBV7-2 and TRBJ1-4; TRBD1 is a possible D gene (5 bases). Germline loops: CDR1 SGHTA, CDR2 FQGNSA. V was clipped by 5 bases and J by 6 bases, with 10 bases between them. The CDR3 is 13 residues long.

The DNA of the CDR3 is TGTGCCAGCAGCTTACTTCCGGGGGGGCTGGGAGATACGCAGTATTTT. It encodes CASSLLPGGLGDTQYF. The chain combines TRBV7-8 with TRBJ2-3; 8 nucleotides match TRBD2. In germline, CDR1 is SGHVS, CDR2 FQNEAQ. V lost 2 bases, J lost 5 bases, and 9 bases stayed unmatched. This CDR3 comprises 16 residues.

This clone was seen only once. The chain recombines TRBV18 with TRBJ2-3, with TRBD2 matching 7 bases. This CDR3 has 17 residues. CDR1 and CDR2 from the germline V gene are KGHSH and LQKENI. V lost 1 base, J lost 4 bases, and 11 bases stayed unmatched. CDR3 DNA sequence: TGTGCCAGCTCACCACTGGGAGGGCCGGCGGGGGCAGATACGCAGTATTTT. Translated, it gives CASSPLGGPAGADTQYF.

The V gene is TRBV30, the J gene TRBJ1-2, with TRBD1 matching 9 bases. This CDR3 spans 14 amino acids. Germline V gives CDR1 GTSNPN, CDR2 SVGIG (reference sequence). V trimming: 1 base; J trimming: 8 bases; junction bases outside the gene matches: 8. The CDR3 DNA reads TGTGCCTGGAGTGCTACCGGGACAGGGATCGGCTACACCTTC. Translated: CAWSATGTGIGYTF.

V usage is TRBV4-1 and J usage is TRBJ2-2; D remains unclear. V lost 0 bases to trimming and J lost 6 bases, with 11 bases between them. This CDR3 has 15 residues. Germline CDR1 MGHRA, CDR2 YSYEKL. The CDR3 protein is CASSQEPGYPGELFF. The DNA for the CDR3 is TGCGCCAGCAGCCAAGAACCGGGTTATCCCGGGGAGCTGTTTTTT.

The chain links TRBV5-1 to TRBJ1-4, with no clear D. Germline V gives CDR1 SGHRS, CDR2 YFSETQ. The CDR3 has 15 amino acids. Trimming took off 0 bases at V and 0 bases at J, with 6 bases between the two ends. The CDR3 here is CASSLGRATNEKLFF. As DNA, the CDR3 is TGCGCCAGCAGCTTGGGAAGAGCAACTAATGAAAAACTGTTTTTT.

This rearrangement joins TRBV15 to TRBJ1-2; the D is unclear. Per germline, CDR1 LNHNV and CDR2 YYDKDF (reference sequence). The V end lost 0 bases, the J end lost 6 bases, and 17 bases lay between the germline ends. This CDR3 contains 16 residues. The CDR3 loop is CATSRDRGLTLDGYTF. The CDR3 nucleotides read TGTGCCACCAGCAGAGATCGGGGTTTAACTTTAGATGGCTACACCTTC.

The V gene is TRBV12-5, the J gene TRBJ1-3; maybe TRBD1 (5 bases). Per germline, CDR1 LGHNT and CDR2 FRNRAP. CDR3 length equals 17 residues. V lost 5 bases to trimming and J lost 0 bases, with 17 bases between them. The CDR3 nucleotides are TGTGCTAGTGGTGCCCTTGGGACTGGGGGCTCTGGAAACACCATATATTTT. Translation gives CASGALGTGGSGNTIYF. Filled out from reference TRBV12-5 and TRBJ1-3, the complete variable domain reads DARVTQTPRHKVTEMGQEVTMRCQPILGHNTVFWYRQTMMQGLELLAYFRNRAPLDDSGMPKDRFSAEMPDATLATLKIQPSEPRDSAVYFCASGALGTGGSGNTIYFGEGSWLTVV.

The rearrangement links TRBV10-3 to TRBJ1-4, with TRBD1 matching 7 bases. CDR1 is ENHRY, CDR2 SYGVKD, per germline. V lost 2 bases, J lost 7 bases, and 4 bases stayed unmatched. The CDR3 extends over 14 amino acids. The CDR3 sequence is CAISEPGGSEKLFF. CDR3 nucleotide sequence: TGTGCCATCAGTGAGCCAGGGGGATCTGAAAAACTGTTTTTT.

The gene calls are TRBV5-1 and TRBJ1-1, with D maybe TRBD1 (6 bases). Germline lookup yields CDR1 SGHRS and CDR2 YFSETQ. The CDR3 runs to 13 residues. V lost 5 bases to trimming and J lost 2 bases, with 10 bases between them. Here the CDR3 DNA reads TGCGCCAGCAGTGGGACATCCAACACTGAAGCTTTCTTT. It codes for CASSGTSNTEAFF. The variable domain in full, completed from reference TRBV5-1 and TRBJ1-1, reads KAGVTQTPRYLIKTRGQQVTLSCSPISGHRSVSWYQQTPGQGLQFLFEYFSETQRNKGNFPGRFSGRQFSNSRSEMNVSTLELGDSALYLCASSGTSNTEAFFGQGTRLTVV.

The chain employs TRBV6-5 and TRBJ2-7, with 9 bases matching TRBD2. The CDR3 contains 15 residues. From germline, CDR1 is MNHEY and CDR2 SVGAGI. Trimming at V came to 8 bases and at J to 3 bases, leaving 11 bases not matched to a gene. CDR3 sequence reads: CASARGQRGVYEQYF. CDR3 nucleotides: TGTGCCAGCGCCCGAGGGCAGCGGGGGGTCTACGAGCAGTACTTC.

The rearrangement links TRBV6-6 to TRBJ1-2; D gene ambiguous. V lost 6 bases and J lost 8, with 19 bases in between. Germline V gene sequence: CDR1 MNHNY, CDR2 SVGAGI (reference sequence). CDR3 length: 14 residues. The CDR3 is CASSLRESAGGYTF. The DNA for the CDR3 is TGTGCCAGCAGCCTTAGGGAGTCGGCGGGGGGCTACACCTTC.

This clone was seen more than once but under ten times. This rearrangement joins TRBV13 to TRBJ2-3; 7 bases agree with TRBD1. The germline V gene encodes CDR1 PRHDT and CDR2 FYEKMQ (reference sequence). V shed 0 bases and J 8 bases; nucleotides not matched to a gene: 5. The length of the CDR3 is 14 residues. The CDR3 sequence is CASSLGTGWGTQYF. CDR3 bases: TGTGCCAGCAGCTTAGGGACAGGGTGGGGTACGCAGTATTTT.

The chain combines TRBV5-6 with TRBJ1-6, with D hard to call. CDR1 and CDR2 from the germline V gene are SGHDT and YYEEEE. Trimming took off 0 bases at V and 9 bases at J, with 4 bases between the two ends. This CDR3 contains 12 residues. The CDR3 loop is CASSLGLSPLHF. In nucleotides, the CDR3 is TGTGCCAGCAGCTTGGGGCTTTCACCCCTCCACTTT. Filled out from reference TRBV5-6 and TRBJ1-6, the complete variable domain reads DAGVTQSPTHLIKTRGQQVTLRCSPKSGHDTVSWYQQALGQGPQFIFQYYEEEERQRGNFPDRFSGHQFPNYSSELNVNALLLGDSALYLCASSLGLSPLHFGNGTRLTVT.